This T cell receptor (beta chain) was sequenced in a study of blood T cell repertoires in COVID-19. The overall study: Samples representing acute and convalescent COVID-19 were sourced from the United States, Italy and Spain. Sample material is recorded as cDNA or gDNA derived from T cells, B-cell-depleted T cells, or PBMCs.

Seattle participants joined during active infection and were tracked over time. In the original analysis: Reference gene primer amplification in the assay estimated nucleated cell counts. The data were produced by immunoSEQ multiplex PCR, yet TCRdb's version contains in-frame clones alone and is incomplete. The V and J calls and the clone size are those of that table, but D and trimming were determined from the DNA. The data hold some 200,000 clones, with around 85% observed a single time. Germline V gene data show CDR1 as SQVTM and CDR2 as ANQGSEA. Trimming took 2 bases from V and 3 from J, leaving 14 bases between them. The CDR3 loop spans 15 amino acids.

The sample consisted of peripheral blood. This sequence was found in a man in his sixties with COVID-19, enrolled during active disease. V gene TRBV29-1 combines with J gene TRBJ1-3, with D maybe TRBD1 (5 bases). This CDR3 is CSVERPERGGNTIYF. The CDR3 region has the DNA TGCAGCGTTGAACGGCCCGAAAGGGGTGGAAACACCATATATTTT.